The clone carrying this T cell receptor (beta chain) was seen only a few times. The antigen is not known. Germline CDR1 and CDR2: DFQATT and SNEGSKA (reference sequence). The CDR3 extends over 18 amino acids. V lost 0 bases to trimming and J lost 5 bases; unmatched junction nucleotides: 15. The data were obtained in a study of post-analysis software for immune sequencing data. General study points: Patients carried a handful of TRBV segments more frequently than controls did, and TRBV5-6, TRBV5-1 and TRBV20-1 were among them. For normalized Chao1 diversity, multiple sclerosis patients scored significantly lower than controls did.

Incorporated into the TCR beta cDNA libraries were unique molecular identifiers, which served to reduce PCR and sequencing biases. Once about 0.95 to 10 million T cells were used, approximately 470,000 cDNA molecules resulted. TCRdb reanalysed the PCR reads using MiXCR and keeps one entry per CDR3 protein. The sample lists hundreds of thousands of distinct CDR3 sequences; about 27% were seen once. The receptor was isolated from a girl aged 5-17 years with multiple sclerosis. The sample taken for sequencing was blood. V is TRBV20-1 and J is TRBJ2-5, with 10 nucleotides matching TRBD1. CDR3 coding DNA: TGCAGTGCTAGAGATTTGGGACAGGGGATAAGCGACTTTGAGACCCAGTACTTC. As protein: CSARDLGQGISDFETQYF.